The 26 T cell receptor beta chains below come from one sample, sequenced in a study of T cell responses to AZD1222 COVID-19 vaccine. The protocol was immunoSEQ multiplex PCR, while the TCRdb copy is restricted to in-frame clones and leaves out a portion. Of some 69,000 clones in the sample, less than 90% were seen once. Specimen: peripheral blood, collected 28 days after the second AZD1222 dose. The receptor source for this set is an adult who received the AZD1222 COVID-19 vaccine.

The chain uses TRBV14 and TRBJ2-1; 8 nucleotides agree with TRBD2. The CDR3 loop spans 16 amino acids. The junction had 3 bases not matched to a gene; V was cut back by 0 bases and J by 2 bases. The V gene's germline CDR1 is SGHDN and CDR2 FVKESK. The CDR3 DNA is TGTGCCAGCAGCCAAGATTCAGCGGGGGCCTACAATGAGCAGTTCTTC. Translated: CASSQDSAGAYNEQFF.

The CDR3 region has the DNA TGTGCCAGCAGCCGGGACTTTAACACCGGGGAGCTGTTTTTT. Encoded protein: CASSRDFNTGELFF. The genes are TRBV7-9 and TRBJ2-2, with a weak D call TRBD2 (6 bases). V was trimmed by 5 bases and J by 2 bases, leaving 9 bases between them. Germline V gene sequence: CDR1 SEHNR, CDR2 FQNEAQ (reference sequence). The CDR3 is 14 residues long.

This chain uses TRBV6-2 or TRBV6-3 with TRBJ1-1, with TRBD1 identical over 8 bases. Germline CDR1 reads MNHEY; CDR2 reads SVGEGT. This CDR3 contains 14 residues. V lost 6 bases, J lost 10 bases, and 13 bases stayed unmatched. The CDR3 coding sequence is TGTGCCAGCAGCATCTCAGGGGGCAGGCTGAGAGCTTTCTTT. It is translated as CASSISGGRLRAFF.

This chain connects TRBV7-6 to TRBJ2-5, with 9 bases aligning to TRBD1. CDR1 is SGHVS and CDR2 is FNYEAQ in the germline V gene. The CDR3 is 16 amino acids. The junction had 5 bases not matched to a gene; V was cut back by 1 base and J by 2 bases. In DNA, the CDR3 is TGTGCCAGCAGCTTAGATGGGACAGGGCGGCAAGAGACCCAGTACTTC. This codes for CASSLDGTGRQETQYF.

This clone was detected a few times. Other DNA sequences of this sample code for an identical CDR3. CDR3 loop: CASSPGQGPGNTIYF. CDR3 bases: TGTGCCAGCAGCCCGGGACAGGGGCCTGGAAACACCATATATTTT. The chain carries TRBV11-3 and TRBJ1-3, with TRBD1 identical over 10 bases. The CDR3 runs to 15 residues. CDR1 SGHNT and CDR2 YENEEA come from the germline V gene. The ends lost 5 bases at V and 2 bases at J; junction bases unmatched: 3.

This rearrangement joins TRBV6-5 to TRBJ1-2; D gene uncertain. The ends were cut back, 7 bases at V and 5 bases at J, with 17 bases in the middle. CDR1 is MNHEY and CDR2 is SVGAGI in the germline V gene. This CDR3 comprises 14 residues. The CDR3 region has the DNA TGTGCCAGCACCCGGACGGAGGGAGCTTATGGCTACACCTTC. This sequence encodes CASTRTEGAYGYTF.

The J gene is TRBJ1-3, the V gene TRBV19; D might be TRBD1 (5 bases). Germline CDR1 is LNHDA and CDR2 is SQIVND (reference sequence). Trimming removed 10 bases at V and 3 bases at J, with 16 bases between. There are 14 residues in the CDR3. The CDR3 region has the DNA TGTGCCACCGCGGACACCAACTATGGAAACACCATATATTTT. Protein product: CATADTNYGNTIYF.

The chain is built from TRBV13 and TRBJ2-7; TRBD2 aligns across 9 bases. The germline V gene encodes CDR1 PRHDT and CDR2 FYEKMQ (reference sequence). The CDR3 runs to 16 residues. Unmatched junction bases numbered 10, after V lost 5 bases and J lost 2 bases. In DNA form, the CDR3 reads TGTGCCAGCAGCCCCTCGGGCCTAGCGGGGACCTACGAGCAGTACTTC. Translating it yields CASSPSGLAGTYEQYF.

V usage is TRBV29-1 and J usage is TRBJ2-7, with 12 bases that match TRBD2. The CDR3 consists of 14 residues. Germline trimming cut 4 bases from V and 1 base from J; bases unmatched to any gene: 2. Germline-derived CDR1 and CDR2 are SQVTM and ANQGSEA. Here the CDR3 reads CSVGTSGRSYEQYF. CDR3 sequence (DNA): TGCAGCGTTGGAACTAGCGGGAGGTCCTACGAGCAGTACTTC.

The rearrangement uses TRBV6-6 and TRBJ2-7; tentatively, D is TRBD1 (6 bases). V lost 10 bases and J 5 bases, leaving 18 bases between the germline ends. The length of the CDR3 is 13 residues. Germline CDR1 is MNHNY and CDR2 is SVGAGI (reference sequence). The CDR3 DNA is TGTGCCACCCGGAGGACAGTCCCTAACGAGCAGTACTTC. Amino acid sequence: CATRRTVPNEQYF.

The chain recombines TRBV5-1 with TRBJ1-1, with 8 positions matching TRBD1. CDR1 SGHRS and CDR2 YFSETQ come from the germline V gene. This CDR3 comprises 14 residues. V was pared by 4 bases and J by 4 bases, with 6 bases of the junction left unmatched. In DNA, the CDR3 is TGCGCCAGCAGCAGGACAGGGCCCGGCACTGAAGCTTTCTTT. Amino acid sequence: CASSRTGPGTEAFF.

This clone was observed a handful of times. The chain uses TRBV7-9 and TRBJ2-5; D gene ambiguous. The V end lost 3 bases, the J end lost 5 bases, and 16 bases lay between the germline ends. CDR1 and CDR2 (germline): SEHNR, FQNEAQ (reference sequence). The CDR3 has 15 amino acids. The CDR3 here is CASSFDGNVQETQYF. CDR3 nucleotides: TGTGCCAGCAGCTTCGATGGGAACGTTCAGGAGACCCAGTACTTC.

This rearrangement joins TRBV2 to TRBJ2-2; D perhaps matches TRBD2 (5 bases). The V end lost 5 bases, the J end lost 0 bases, and 7 bases lay between the germline ends. The CDR3 has 14 residues. CDR1 is SNHLY and CDR2 is FYNNEI in the germline V gene. CDR3 bases: TGTGCCAGCAGTCGGAGGTCGAACACCGGGGAGCTGTTTTTT. It translates to CASSRRSNTGELFF. Full variable domain (remainder filled in from reference TRBV2 and TRBJ2-2): EPEVTQTPSHQVTQMGQEVILRCVPISNHLYFYWYRQILGQKVEFLVSFYNNEISEKSEIFDDQFSVERPDGSNFTLKIRSTKLEDSAMYFCASSRRSNTGELFFGEGSRLTVL.

CDR3 coding DNA: TGTGCCAGCAGTTCAAGAGGGCTCGGTAGCAATCAGCCCCAGCATTTT. This codes for CASSSRGLGSNQPQHF. The genes are TRBV27 and TRBJ1-5; D is uncertain. The V end lost 4 bases, the J end lost 0 bases, and 13 bases lay between the germline ends. The CDR3 totals 16 residues. Germline lookup yields CDR1 MNHEY and CDR2 SMNVEV (reference sequence).

The genes are TRBV5-5 and TRBJ2-7; 13 nucleotides agree with TRBD2. The CDR3 has 15 amino acids. Trimming removed 4 bases from V and 8 bases from J; junction bases left unmatched: 9. Germline CDR1 reads SGHKS; CDR2 reads YYEKEE (reference sequence). The CDR3 protein is CASSPLLAGGPKQYF. DNA of the CDR3: TGTGCCAGCAGCCCGTTACTAGCGGGAGGGCCGAAGCAGTACTTC. Full variable domain (outside the CDR3, taken from reference TRBV5-5 and TRBJ2-7): DAGVTQSPTHLIKTRGQQVTLRCSPISGHKSVSWYQQVLGQGPQFIFQYYEKEERGRGNFPDRFSARQFPNYSSELNVNALLLGDSALYLCASSPLLAGGPKQYFGPGTRLTVT.

The V call is TRBV6-5, the J call TRBJ2-7; D not resolved. The CDR3 sequence is 13 residues long. Trimming left V 7 bases short and J 5 bases short, with 15 bases between. CDR1 is MNHEY, CDR2 SVGAGI, per germline. CDR3: CASNLRARNEQYF. Written as DNA, the CDR3 is TGTGCCAGCAACCTAAGGGCAAGGAACGAGCAGTACTTC.

The V gene is TRBV6-5, the J gene TRBJ1-2, with 10 bases that match TRBD1. The ends lost 0 bases at V and 8 bases at J; junction bases unmatched: 9. CDR1 is MNHEY, CDR2 SVGAGI, per germline. There are 16 residues in the CDR3. The CDR3 sequence is CASSYSVDRGFMGYTF. For the CDR3, the DNA is TGTGCCAGCAGTTACTCGGTGGACAGGGGGTTTATGGGCTACACCTTC.

The J gene is TRBJ2-5, the V gene TRBV5-1; D possibly uses TRBD1 or TRBD2 (7 bases each). CDR3 size: 14 residues. Germline loops: CDR1 SGHRS, CDR2 YFSETQ. V shed 7 bases and J shed 4 bases, with 17 bases lying between them. CDR3: CASSDREGGETQYF. CDR3 in DNA: TGCGCCAGCTCTGACAGGGAGGGGGGAGAGACCCAGTACTTC.

The rearrangement joins TRBV9 to TRBJ2-1; D is perhaps TRBD2 (7 bases). This CDR3 contains 15 residues. Trimming removed 0 bases at V and 5 bases at J, with 12 bases between. Germline CDR1 and CDR2: SGDLS and YYNGEE. The CDR3 sequence: CASSVGGGTNNEQFF. In DNA, the CDR3 is TGTGCCAGCAGCGTAGGGGGAGGGACAAACAATGAGCAGTTCTTC.

The J gene is TRBJ2-7, the V gene TRBV6-4; 8 bases line up with TRBD2. The CDR3 contains 16 residues. In germline, CDR1 is MRHNA, CDR2 SNTAGT. With V trimmed by 8 bases and J by 2 bases, 14 bases remained unmatched. The CDR3 nucleotides are TGTGCCAGCCGGGGGAACGAGGGGACTAGTCCCTACGAGCAGTACTTC. Translation: CASRGNEGTSPYEQYF.

J is TRBJ1-2 and V is TRBV19; no firm D call. Trimming removed 6 bases from V and 8 bases from J, with 16 bases in between. The germline CDR1 and CDR2 sequences are LNHDA and SQIVND (reference sequence). This CDR3 comprises 13 residues. CDR3 region: CASRTGPYEGYTF. The CDR3 region has the DNA TGTGCCAGTAGAACCGGGCCCTATGAGGGCTACACCTTC. Full variable domain (missing parts from reference TRBV19 and TRBJ1-2): DGGITQSPKYLFRKEGQNVTLSCEQNLNHDAMYWYRQDPGQGLRLIYYSQIVNDFQKGDIAEGYSVSREKKESFPLTVTSAQKNPTAFYLCASRTGPYEGYTFGSGTRLTVV.

This clone was seen only a few times. This rearrangement joins TRBV7-2 to TRBJ1-2, with no clear D. The V end was cut by 1 base, the J end by 8 bases, with 14 bases between. Germline-derived CDR1 and CDR2 are SGHTA and FQGNSA. CDR3 length: 14 residues. CDR3 in DNA: TGTGCCAGCAGCTTAGGGGTGGTGGGGTCGGGCTACACCTTC. Its protein is CASSLGVVGSGYTF. The full variable domain, its missing parts supplied by reference TRBV7-2 and TRBJ1-2, is GAGVSQSPSNKVTEKGKDVELRCDPISGHTALYWYRQSLGQGLEFLIYFQGNSAPDKSGLPSDRFSAERTGGSVSTLTIQRTQQEDSAVYLCASSLGVVGSGYTFGSGTRLTVV.

The chain carries TRBV9 and TRBJ1-2; 9 nucleotides agree with TRBD1. CDR3 length: 15 residues. The V segment lost 3 bases and the J segment 3 bases; nucleotides outside the gene matches: 6. CDR1 SGDLS and CDR2 YYNGEE come from the germline V gene. The CDR3, as DNA: TGTGCCAGCAGCGCCGGGGACAGGGTAGACTATGGCTACACCTTC. It encodes CASSAGDRVDYGYTF.

The CDR3 region has the DNA TGTGCCAGCAGCTTAGCGATCCAGGGTAGGGAGACCCAGTACTTC. It translates to CASSLAIQGRETQYF. The V gene is TRBV7-2, the J gene TRBJ2-5, with D maybe TRBD1 (5 bases). Trimming took off 0 bases at V and 5 bases at J, with 13 bases between the two ends. The CDR3 is made up of 15 amino acids. Germline CDR1 SGHTA, CDR2 FQGNSA.

This sequence joins TRBV3-1 (or the pseudogene TRBV3-2) and TRBJ1-3; D ambiguous. The ends were cut back, 4 bases at V and 0 bases at J, with 16 bases in the middle. CDR3 length: 17 residues. The germline V gene has CDR1 LGHDT and CDR2 YNNKEL (reference sequence). CDR3 nucleotides: TGTGCCAGCAGCCGGGAGGAACGAGGGAGCTCTGGAAACACCATATATTTT. Encoded protein: CASSREERGSSGNTIYF.

The chain employs TRBV28 and TRBJ1-2; D possibly corresponds to TRBD1 (6 bases). The ends were cut back, 2 bases at V and 4 bases at J, with 11 bases in the middle. This CDR3 has 14 residues. The germline V gene encodes CDR1 MDHEN and CDR2 SYDVKM. DNA for the CDR3: TGTGCCAGCAGTTTAGGGGGCGGCCGCTATGGCTACACCTTC. It codes for CASSLGGGRYGYTF.